This T cell receptor (beta chain) was sequenced in a study of blood T cell repertoires in COVID-19. Study-level information: From T cells, B-cell-depleted T cells, or PBMCs came the material, which was cDNA or gDNA.

The method was immunoSEQ multiplex PCR; TCRdb's version includes in-frame clones alone and lacks a portion of them. The profile shows fewer than 250,000 clones, around 82% of them singletons. This clone has just one count. The CDR3 is 14 amino acids. Germline loops: CDR1 LGHNA, CDR2 YNFKEQ. The V segment lost 1 base and the J segment 3 bases; nucleotides outside the gene matches: 3. Sequencing was done on a sample of PBMCs or T cells enriched from blood (not recorded which). The receptor was isolated from a woman aged 40 to 55 with acute COVID-19. The J gene is TRBJ2-7, the V gene TRBV4-2, with TRBD2 identical over 7 bases. CDR3 DNA: TGTGCCAGCAGCCAAGTGGGCGGGAGCTACGAGCAGTACTTC. It yields the protein CASSQVGGSYEQYF.